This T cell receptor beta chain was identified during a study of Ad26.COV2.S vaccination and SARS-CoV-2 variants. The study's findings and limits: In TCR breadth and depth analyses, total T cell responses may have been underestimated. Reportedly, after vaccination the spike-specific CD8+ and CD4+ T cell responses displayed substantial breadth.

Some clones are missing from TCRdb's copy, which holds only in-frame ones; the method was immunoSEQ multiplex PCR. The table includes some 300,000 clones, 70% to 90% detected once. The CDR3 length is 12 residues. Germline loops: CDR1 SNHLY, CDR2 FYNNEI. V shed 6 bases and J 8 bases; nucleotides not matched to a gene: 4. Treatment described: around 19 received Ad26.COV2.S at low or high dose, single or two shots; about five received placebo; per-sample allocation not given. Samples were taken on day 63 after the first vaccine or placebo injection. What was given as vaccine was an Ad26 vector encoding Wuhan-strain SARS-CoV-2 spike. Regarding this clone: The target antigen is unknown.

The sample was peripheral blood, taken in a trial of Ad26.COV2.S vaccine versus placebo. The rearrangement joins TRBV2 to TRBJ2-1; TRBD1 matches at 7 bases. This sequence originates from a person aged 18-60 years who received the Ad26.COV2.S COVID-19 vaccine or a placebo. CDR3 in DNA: TGTGCCAGCAGACAGGGGTGGTATGAGCAGTTCTTC. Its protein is CASRQGWYEQFF.